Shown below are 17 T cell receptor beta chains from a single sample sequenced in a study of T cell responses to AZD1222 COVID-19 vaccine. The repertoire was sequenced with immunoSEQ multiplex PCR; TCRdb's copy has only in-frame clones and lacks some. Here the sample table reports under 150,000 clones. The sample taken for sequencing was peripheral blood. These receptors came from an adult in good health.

In DNA, the CDR3 is TGTGCCAGCAGCCCGTCGGAAGGAAACACCATATATTTT. It translates to CASSPSEGNTIYF. This sequence joins TRBV11-3 and TRBJ1-3; D call uncertain. Germline values: CDR1 SGHNT, CDR2 YENEEA. The CDR3 spans 13 residues. V shed 5 bases and J shed 4 bases, with 9 bases lying between them.

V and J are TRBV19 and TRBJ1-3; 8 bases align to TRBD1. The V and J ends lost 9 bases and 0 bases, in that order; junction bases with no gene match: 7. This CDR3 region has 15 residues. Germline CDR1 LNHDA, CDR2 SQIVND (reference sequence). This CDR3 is CASLDRAYSGNTIYF. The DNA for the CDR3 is TGTGCCAGCTTGGACAGGGCCTACTCTGGAAACACCATATATTTT. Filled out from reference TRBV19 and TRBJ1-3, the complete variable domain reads DGGITQSPKYLFRKEGQNVTLSCEQNLNHDAMYWYRQDPGQGLRLIYYSQIVNDFQKGDIAEGYSVSREKKESFPLTVTSAQKNPTAFYLCASLDRAYSGNTIYFGEGSWLTVV.

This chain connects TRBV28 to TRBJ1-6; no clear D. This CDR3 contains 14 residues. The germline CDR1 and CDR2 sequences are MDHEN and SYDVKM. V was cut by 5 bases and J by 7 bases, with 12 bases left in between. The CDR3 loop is CASSPLTPNSPLHF. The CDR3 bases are TGTGCCAGCAGTCCCCTTACCCCAAATTCACCCCTCCACTTT. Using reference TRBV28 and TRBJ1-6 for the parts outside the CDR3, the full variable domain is DVKVTQSSRYLVKRTGEKVFLECVQDMDHENMFWYRQDPGLGLRLIYFSYDVKMKEKGDIPEGYSVSREKKERFSLILESASTNQTSMYLCASSPLTPNSPLHFGNGTRLTVT.

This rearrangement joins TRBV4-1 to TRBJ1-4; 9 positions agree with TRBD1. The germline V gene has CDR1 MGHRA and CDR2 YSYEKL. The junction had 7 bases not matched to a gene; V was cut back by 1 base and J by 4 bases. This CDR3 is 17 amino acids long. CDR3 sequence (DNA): TGCGCCAGCAGCCAAGCACTTACAGGGGGCGGTAATGAAAAACTGTTTTTT. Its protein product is CASSQALTGGGNEKLFF.

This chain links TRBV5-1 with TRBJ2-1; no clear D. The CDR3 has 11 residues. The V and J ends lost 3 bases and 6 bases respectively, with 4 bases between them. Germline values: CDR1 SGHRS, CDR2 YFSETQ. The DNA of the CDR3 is TGCGCCAGCAGCTGGCTCAATGAGCAGTTCTTC. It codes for CASSWLNEQFF. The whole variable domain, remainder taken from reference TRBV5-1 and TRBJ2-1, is KAGVTQTPRYLIKTRGQQVTLSCSPISGHRSVSWYQQTPGQGLQFLFEYFSETQRNKGNFPGRFSGRQFSNSRSEMNVSTLELGDSALYLCASSWLNEQFFGPGTRLTVL.

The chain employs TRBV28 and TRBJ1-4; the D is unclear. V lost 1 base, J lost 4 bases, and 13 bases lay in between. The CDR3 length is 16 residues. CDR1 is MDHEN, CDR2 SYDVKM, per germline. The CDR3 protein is CASSLFGTGFNEKLFF. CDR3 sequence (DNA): TGTGCCAGCAGTTTATTCGGAACCGGTTTTAATGAAAAACTGTTTTTT.

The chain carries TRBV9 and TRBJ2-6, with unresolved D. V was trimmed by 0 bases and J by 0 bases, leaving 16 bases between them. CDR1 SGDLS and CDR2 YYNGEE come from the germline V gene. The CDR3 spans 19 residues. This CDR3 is CASSVATNSRVSGANVLTF. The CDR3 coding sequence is TGTGCCAGCAGCGTAGCTACGAACAGTAGAGTCTCTGGGGCCAACGTCCTGACTTTC.

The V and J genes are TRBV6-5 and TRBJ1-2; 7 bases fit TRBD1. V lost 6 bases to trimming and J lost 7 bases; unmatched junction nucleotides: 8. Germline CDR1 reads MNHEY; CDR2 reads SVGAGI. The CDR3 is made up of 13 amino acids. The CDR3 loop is CASSNQGEVGYTF. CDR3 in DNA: TGTGCCAGCAGCAACCAGGGGGAGGTTGGCTACACCTTC.

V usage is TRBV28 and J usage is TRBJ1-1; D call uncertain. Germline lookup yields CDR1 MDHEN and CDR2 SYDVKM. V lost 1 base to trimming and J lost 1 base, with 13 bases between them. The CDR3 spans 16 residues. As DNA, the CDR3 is TGTGCCAGCAGTTTATTAATGTACGGCTCGAACACTGAAGCTTTCTTT. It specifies CASSLLMYGSNTEAFF.

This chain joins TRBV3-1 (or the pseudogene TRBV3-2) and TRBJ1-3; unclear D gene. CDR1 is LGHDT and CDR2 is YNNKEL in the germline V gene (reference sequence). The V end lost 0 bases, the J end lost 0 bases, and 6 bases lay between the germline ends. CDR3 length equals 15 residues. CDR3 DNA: TGTGCCAGCAGCCAAGATAGGCGCTCTGGAAACACCATATATTTT. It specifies CASSQDRRSGNTIYF.

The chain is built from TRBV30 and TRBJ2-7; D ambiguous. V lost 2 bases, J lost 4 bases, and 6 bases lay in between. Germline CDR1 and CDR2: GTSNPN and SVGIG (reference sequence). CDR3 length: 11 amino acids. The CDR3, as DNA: TGTGCCTGGAGTTCCGGGTACGAGCAGTACTTC. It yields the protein CAWSSGYEQYF.

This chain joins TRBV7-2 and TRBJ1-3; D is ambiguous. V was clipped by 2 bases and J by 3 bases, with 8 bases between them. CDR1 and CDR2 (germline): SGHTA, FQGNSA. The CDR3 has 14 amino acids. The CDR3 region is CASSLMGNGNTIYF. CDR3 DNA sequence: TGTGCCAGCAGCTTAATGGGGAATGGAAACACCATATATTTT.

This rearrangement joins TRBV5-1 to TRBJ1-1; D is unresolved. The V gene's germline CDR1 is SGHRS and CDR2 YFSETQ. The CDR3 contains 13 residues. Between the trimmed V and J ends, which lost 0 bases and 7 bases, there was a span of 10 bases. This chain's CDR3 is CASSLVDGIEAFF. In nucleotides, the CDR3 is TGCGCCAGCAGCTTGGTCGACGGGATTGAAGCTTTCTTT.

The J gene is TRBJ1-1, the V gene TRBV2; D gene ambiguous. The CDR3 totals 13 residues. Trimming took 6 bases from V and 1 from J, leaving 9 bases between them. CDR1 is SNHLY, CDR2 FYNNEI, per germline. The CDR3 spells CASRETPNTEAFF. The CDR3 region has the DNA TGTGCCAGCAGGGAGACACCGAACACTGAAGCTTTCTTT.

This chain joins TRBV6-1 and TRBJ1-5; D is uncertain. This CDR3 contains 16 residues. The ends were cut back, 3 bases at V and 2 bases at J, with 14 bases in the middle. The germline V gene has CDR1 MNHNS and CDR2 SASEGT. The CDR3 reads CASSEDPGGGNQPQHF. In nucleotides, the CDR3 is TGTGCCAGCAGTGAGGACCCGGGAGGAGGCAATCAGCCCCAGCATTTT.

The CDR3 here is CASSFRQAYYGYTF. CDR3 nucleotide sequence: TGTGCCAGCAGTTTCCGACAGGCTTACTATGGCTACACCTTC. The genes are TRBV28 and TRBJ1-2; a possible D gene is TRBD1 (6 bases). Between the trimmed V and J ends, which lost 3 bases and 3 bases, there was a span of 11 bases. CDR1 and CDR2 from the germline V gene are MDHEN and SYDVKM. The length of the CDR3 is 14 residues.

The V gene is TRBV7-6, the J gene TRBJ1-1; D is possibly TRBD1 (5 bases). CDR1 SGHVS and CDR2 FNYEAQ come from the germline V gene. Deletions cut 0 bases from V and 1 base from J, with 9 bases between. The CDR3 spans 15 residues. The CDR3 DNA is TGTGCCAGCAGCTTAGCGGAGGGACGGAACACTGAAGCTTTCTTT. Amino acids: CASSLAEGRNTEAFF.